Only one count was recorded for the clone carrying this T cell receptor beta chain. This specimen comes from a study of brain T cells in children with intractable seizures. This table comes from immunoSEQ multiplex PCR, and its TCRdb copy is limited to in-frame clones, with some not included. Found here are about 64,000 clones, approximately 95% of them singletons; the top ten hold 0.35% to 0.4%. This material consisted of peripheral blood, taken at surgery. The sequence was obtained from a boy under three years old with focal cortical dysplasia and intractable seizures.

In DNA form, the CDR3 reads TGTGCCAGTCAGACAGGTAGAGTCACCTACGAGCAGTACTTC. It specifies CASQTGRVTYEQYF. V and J are TRBV6-5 and TRBJ2-7, with D possibly being TRBD1 (6 bases). CDR1 is MNHEY, CDR2 SVGAGI, per germline. Deletions cut 9 bases from V and 2 bases from J, with 17 bases between. This CDR3 region has 14 residues.